This is a list of T cell receptor beta chains from one sample in a study of blood T cell repertoires in COVID-19. Generated by immunoSEQ multiplex PCR, the TCRdb table keeps only in-frame clones and is missing some. The table records 200,000 to 300,000 clones, around four fifths of them present only once. Material for sequencing was peripheral blood. Receptors originate from a man between 60 and 70 years old with acute or convalescent COVID-19. CDR3s include the opening cysteine and the closing phenylalanine or tryptophan. The D gene is left open where the match is weak. Expanded clones get a size class; other rows say once, few or many, or leave the size out.

d_call	v_call	clone_size	j_call	cdr3_nt	cdr3_aa
TRBD1	TRBV28	-	TRBJ1-4	TGTGCCAGCAGTGCGCGGCAGGGGGAAGAAAAACTGTTTTTT	CASSARQGEEKLFF
TRBD1	TRBV5-6	-	TRBJ2-7	TGTGCCAGCAGCCGTGGGACAGGGGGCTACGAGCAGTACTTC	CASSRGTGGYEQYF
-	TRBV3-1/TRBV3-2	-	TRBJ2-7	TGTGCCAGCAGCCAAGAGGACACCCCTAACGAGCAGTACTTC	CASSQEDTPNEQYF
TRBD2	TRBV10-3	once	TRBJ2-5	TGTGCCATCAGTGAGTCCCCAGCGGGGCAAGAGACCCAGTACTTC	CAISESPAGQETQYF
TRBD2	TRBV7-3	-	TRBJ2-7	TGTGCCAGCAGCTTATCGAGGGCTAGCGGGGCGGACGAGCAGTACTTC	CASSLSRASGADEQYF
TRBD2	TRBV7-9	-	TRBJ2-1	TGTGCCAGCAGCCCCGGGACTAGCGGAAATGAGCAGTTCTTC	CASSPGTSGNEQFF
-	TRBV18	-	TRBJ2-5	TGTGCCAGCTCACCACAAGAGGGTTTCGAGACCCAGTACTTC	CASSPQEGFETQYF
-	TRBV5-4	-	TRBJ1-5	TGTGCCAGCAGCTTACAGGGTGCAGGAAATCAGCCCCAGCATTTT	CASSLQGAGNQPQHF
TRBD1	TRBV5-1	once	TRBJ2-1	TGCGCCAGCAGCTTGATCAGGGGGCCTTACAATGAGCAGTTCTTC	CASSLIRGPYNEQFF
-	TRBV10-1	-	TRBJ2-5	TGCGCCAGCAGTGAGTCCCAACAAGAGACCCAGTACTTC	CASSESQQETQYF
TRBD1	TRBV2	-	TRBJ1-2	TGTGCCAGCAAGTTACGGACAGGCCCGGGGGGCTACACCTTC	CASKLRTGPGGYTF
-	TRBV6-2/TRBV6-3	few	TRBJ2-6	TGTGCCAGCAGTTACGGGTTAACTAGCTGGAACTCTGGGGCCAACGTCCTGACTTTC	CASSYGLTSWNSGANVLTF
-	TRBV10-2	-	TRBJ1-2	TGCGCCAGCAGTGAACAGGCTAACTATGGCTACACCTTC	CASSEQANYGYTF
TRBD1	TRBV7-9	-	TRBJ2-4	TGTGCCAGCAGCCCCTGGGACAGAAACATTCAGTACTTC	CASSPWDRNIQYF
TRBD2	TRBV7-2	-	TRBJ2-2	TGTGCCAGCTCCCTAGCGGCTAGCGGGAGGGGGGAGCTGTTTTTT	CASSLAASGRGELFF
-	TRBV30	-	TRBJ2-7	TGTGCCTGGAGTGTAAACAGCCCCTGGGAGCAGTACTTC	CAWSVNSPWEQYF
TRBD2	TRBV5-1	-	TRBJ2-5	TGCGCCAGCAGCTTGGGGACTAGCAGGGAGACCCAGTACTTC	CASSLGTSRETQYF
TRBD1	TRBV27	-	TRBJ1-2	TGTGCCAGCAGTTTTCTCAGGGGGGACTATGGCTACACCTTC	CASSFLRGDYGYTF
-	TRBV12-1	once	TRBJ2-3	TGTGCCAGCAGCCCCAGGACTAGCGGATACACAGATACGCAGTATTTT	CASSPRTSGYTDTQYF
TRBD1	TRBV19	-	TRBJ2-5	TGTGCCAGTAGTACCACCGGGACAGGGGAGTGGGTGACCCAGTACTTC	CASSTTGTGEWVTQYF
-	TRBV6-1	-	TRBJ1-5	TGTGCCAGCAGTGAAGCGGGGGGATGGAACAATCAGCCCCAGCATTTT	CASSEAGGWNNQPQHF
-	TRBV9	-	TRBJ1-2	TGTGCCAGCAGCGTAGAGGGCCGGGGCTATGGCTACACCTTC	CASSVEGRGYGYTF
TRBD2	TRBV25-1	-	TRBJ2-2	TGTGCCAGCAGGGCGGGACTAGCAACCGGGGAGCTGTTTTTT	CASRAGLATGELFF
-	TRBV12-3/TRBV12-4	-	TRBJ2-7	TGTGCCAGCAGAGACACCTCCTACGAGCAGTACTTC	CASRDTSYEQYF
-	TRBV5-6	once	TRBJ2-4	TGTGCCAGCAGAATCGGGTCAAGAAAGGACATTCAGTACTTC	CASRIGSRKDIQYF
-	TRBV6-2/TRBV6-3	-	TRBJ2-5	TGTGCCAGCAGTTACCCTACGGGTGTCCAAGAGACCCAGTACTTC	CASSYPTGVQETQYF
-	TRBV3-1/TRBV3-2	-	TRBJ2-1	TGTGCCAGCAGCCAAGATCTCCCGGTCTTC	CASSQDLPVF
-	TRBV5-1	-	TRBJ2-6	TGCGCCAGCAGCTTCGAGGGCACCTCTGGGGCCAACGTCCTGACTTTC	CASSFEGTSGANVLTF
TRBD1	TRBV4-1	-	TRBJ1-1	TGCGCCAGCAGCCAGGGACAGTTTAACACTGAAGCTTTCTTT	CASSQGQFNTEAFF
-	TRBV27	few	TRBJ2-3	TGTGCCAGCAGTTTAAATGTAGCAAAGACGCAGTATTTT	CASSLNVAKTQYF
-	TRBV6-2/TRBV6-3	-	TRBJ2-5	TGTGCCAGCAGTTACTCGTCACAGGCCTCCCCTAAAAAGGAGACCCAGTACTTC	CASSYSSQASPKKETQYF
-	TRBV6-2/TRBV6-3	-	TRBJ1-2	TGTGCCAGCAACCCACTCGACAGGCTGGATGGCTACACCTTC	CASNPLDRLDGYTF
TRBD1	TRBV29-1	once	TRBJ2-2	TGCAGCGTTGGACAGGGAGCGACCGGGGAGCTGTTTTTT	CSVGQGATGELFF
TRBD2	TRBV4-1	-	TRBJ2-1	TGCGCCAGCAGCCCTCGTACGGGGATAGGACTAGCGGGAGGCTCCTACAATGAGCAGTTCTTC	CASSPRTGIGLAGGSYNEQFF
TRBD1	TRBV28	-	TRBJ2-7	TGTGCCACTCGGACAGGGCTAATCGAGCAGTACTTC	CATRTGLIEQYF
-	TRBV2	-	TRBJ1-2	TGTGCCAGCAGTGAACTCCGACGGAGCTATGGCTACACCTTC	CASSELRRSYGYTF
TRBD2	TRBV28	-	TRBJ2-2	TGTGCCAGCAGTTCAGCGGGAGAGGGCCCCGGGGAGCTGTTTTTT	CASSSAGEGPGELFF
-	TRBV29-1	-	TRBJ2-3	TGCAGCGTTGGCGGAGGCACAGATACGCAGTATTTT	CSVGGGTDTQYF
-	TRBV7-9	once	TRBJ2-7	TGTGCCAGCAGCCCGGACATACTCTCCTACGAGCAGTACTTC	CASSPDILSYEQYF
TRBD1	TRBV30	few	TRBJ1-6	TGTGCCTGGAGAAGGGCCGGGACAGCCCTCCACTTT	CAWRRAGTALHF
TRBD1	TRBV3-1/TRBV3-2	once	TRBJ2-7	TGTGCCAGCAGCCCACGAGGGACAGGGACCCTGATCAGCTCCTACGAGCAGTACTTC	CASSPRGTGTLISSYEQYF
-	TRBV9	once	TRBJ1-2	TGTGCCAGCAGCGTAGCCTCCTCCAACTATGGCTACACCTTC	CASSVASSNYGYTF
TRBD2	TRBV18	-	TRBJ2-1	TGTGCCAGCTCACCCCTACGGGGGGGCCTAAATGAGCAGTTCTTC	CASSPLRGGLNEQFF
-	TRBV2	-	TRBJ2-7	TGTGCCAGCAGGGTCGCGGGAGAGCAGTACTTC	CASRVAGEQYF
TRBD1	TRBV27	-	TRBJ1-2	TGTGCCAGCAGCGTCACAGGGGCCTATGGCTACACCTTC	CASSVTGAYGYTF
TRBD2	TRBV19	-	TRBJ2-3	TGTGCCAGTAGTATCACGGCTAGCGGAGACACAGATACGCAGTATTTT	CASSITASGDTDTQYF
-	TRBV7-8	-	TRBJ2-5	TGTGCCAGCAGCTTAGGTAGCGTTAGGGAGACCCAGTACTTC	CASSLGSVRETQYF
TRBD2	TRBV5-6	-	TRBJ2-3	TGTGCCAGCAGCTACCAGAGCGGGAGGGCCATCTATACGCAGTATTTT	CASSYQSGRAIYTQYF
TRBD2	TRBV27	few	TRBJ2-7	TGTGCCAGCAGTTTAGGCGGGAGCTACGAGCAGTACTTC	CASSLGGSYEQYF
TRBD2	TRBV7-9	-	TRBJ2-1	TGTGCCAGCAGCCTGACTAGCGGGAGCTCCGATGAGCAGTTCTTC	CASSLTSGSSDEQFF
TRBD2	TRBV19	-	TRBJ2-7	TGTGCCAGTAGTATAACTAGCGGGAAGTACGAGCAGTACTTC	CASSITSGKYEQYF
TRBD1	TRBV19	-	TRBJ2-1	TGTGCCAGTAGAGGGTTTCAGGGGGCCCCTTACAATGAGCAGTTCTTC	CASRGFQGAPYNEQFF
TRBD2	TRBV7-2	-	TRBJ2-7	TGTGCCAGCAGCCGGACTAGTATGGCTTACGAGCAGTACTTC	CASSRTSMAYEQYF
-	TRBV18	-	TRBJ1-1	TGTGCCAGCTCACCGGGGGCGGGGAACACTGAAGCTTTCTTT	CASSPGAGNTEAFF
-	TRBV5-4	-	TRBJ1-6	TGTGCCAGCAGCGGGGGGTTGGATTCACCCCTCCACTTT	CASSGGLDSPLHF
-	TRBV5-6	-	TRBJ1-6	TGTGCCAGCATCAAGGGGGGGCCGGGGAATAATTCACCCCTCCACTTT	CASIKGGPGNNSPLHF
TRBD1	TRBV9	-	TRBJ2-5	TGTGCCAGCAGCGGTGGGACAGGTCCTCAAGAGACCCAGTACTTC	CASSGGTGPQETQYF
-	TRBV3-1/TRBV3-2	-	TRBJ2-7	TGTGCCAGCAGCCAAGGCCCCAGGGGACCCGAGCAGTACTTC	CASSQGPRGPEQYF
-	TRBV29-1	-	TRBJ2-3	TGCAGCGTTGCTACTAGCTACGGCACAGATACGCAGTATTTT	CSVATSYGTDTQYF